This T cell receptor (beta chain) was obtained from a study of response to subunit inactivated influenza vaccine. Study conclusions and caveats: New T cells are recruited in small numbers by each seasonal influenza vaccination, according to the authors' suggestion.

The V gene's germline CDR1 is MNHNS and CDR2 SASEGT. Trimming cost V 6 bases and J 8 bases; bases outside gene matches: 5. The CDR3 runs to 13 residues. Each CDR3 protein is one row after TCRdb ran MiXCR on the RT-PCR reads. The table lists around 750,000 distinct CDR3 sequences, about 20% of them singletons, with roughly 10% in the top ten. The sample holds a few counts of this clonotype. Its antigen remains unidentified. The source material was PBMCs from blood, sampled 5 to 6 days after vaccination. The chain uses TRBV6-1 and TRBJ1-2; 11 nucleotides match TRBD1. The TCR sequence derives from a man in his fifties who received an inactivated influenza vaccine. In DNA form, the CDR3 reads TGTGCCAGCAGCTGGACAGGGGGCCAAGGCTACACCTTC. Encoded protein: CASSWTGGQGYTF.